This TCR beta chain was observed in a study of cytomegalovirus exposure and HLA in healthy donors. General study results and limits: Three chains tied to CMV proved CMV antigen-specific in vitro. Within an earlier analysis, most TCR beta V segments proved productive either about 87% or about 30% of the time. It was reported in a later analysis that an Asian-associated ancestry cluster showed fewer N-insertions than the approximately 670-donor mean.

PCR primers comprised 60 Vbeta and 13 Jbeta primers. Original methodology: In a later analysis, around 10 million of 65 million to 90 million unique beta chains occurred in at least two donors. Only in-frame clones appear in the TCRdb table, and some are missing; sequencing was by immunoSEQ multiplex PCR. The V and J calls and clone size were taken over from that table, and D and trimming were inferred from the DNA. The sample comprises about 130,000 clones, roughly four fifths of which are singletons, and about 3.9% rests with the top ten. Of note for this clone: The antigen remains unidentified.

Germline V gene data show CDR1 as SGHDT and CDR2 as YYEEEE. V was pared by 4 bases and J by 4 bases, with 11 bases between. The CDR3 consists of 13 residues. This chain links TRBV5-6 with TRBJ1-2, with D tentatively TRBD1 (6 bases). The sample comprised PBMCs. This receptor was taken from a woman in her thirties or forties in good health and CMV-seropositive. CDR3 nucleotides: TGTGCCAGCAGCAGAACAGGGTTCTATGGCTACACCTTC. Protein: CASSRTGFYGYTF.